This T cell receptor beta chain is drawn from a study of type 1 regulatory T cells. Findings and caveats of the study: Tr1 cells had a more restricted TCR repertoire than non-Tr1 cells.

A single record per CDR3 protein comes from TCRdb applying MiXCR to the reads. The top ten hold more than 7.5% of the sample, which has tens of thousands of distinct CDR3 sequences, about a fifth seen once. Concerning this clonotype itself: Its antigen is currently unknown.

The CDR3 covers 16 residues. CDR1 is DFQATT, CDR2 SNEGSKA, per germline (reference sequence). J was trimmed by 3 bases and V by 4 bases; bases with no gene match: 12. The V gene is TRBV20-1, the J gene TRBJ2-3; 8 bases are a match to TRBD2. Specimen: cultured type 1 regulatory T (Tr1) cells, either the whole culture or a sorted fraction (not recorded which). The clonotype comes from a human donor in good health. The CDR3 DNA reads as TGCAGTGCTAAGATGGCGGGAGGAAGGAATACAGATACGCAGTATTTT. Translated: CSAKMAGGRNTDTQYF.